This T cell receptor beta chain was captured in a study of Ad26.COV2.S vaccination and SARS-CoV-2 variants (dated by TCRdb to about 2021). With respect to the entire study: Vaccine-arm donors were drawn from COV1001, a multicentre, randomized, double-blind, placebo-controlled phase I-IIa trial of Ad26.COV2.S in healthy adults. Dosing of Ad26.COV2.S was intramuscular, at either 5x10^10 or 1x10^11 viral particles, delivered as one shot or as two shots spaced 56 days apart. Sequencing of the TCRbeta repertoire served to evaluate the specificity and breadth of SARS-CoV-2-reactive T cell receptors following Ad26.COV2.S vaccination. The TCR-sequenced set comprised about 32 samples: some 20 Ad26.COV2.S vaccine recipients, 5 placebo recipients and 8 SARS-CoV-2 convalescent individuals. Participants in the trial were split at random into five groups of five each, receiving low-dose or high-dose Ad26.COV2.S once or twice, or else placebo on both occasions. Investigators did not know the trial group allocation while performing experiments and assessing outcomes. Results the study describes overall, beyond this receptor: Vaccine and placebo recipients had comparable non-spike TCR breadth, which fits with the vaccine containing only spike. Ad26.COV2.S recipients had higher spike-specific TCR breadth than placebo recipients (P = 0.0014). Substantial breadth of spike-specific CD8+ and CD4+ T cell responses was reported after vaccination. The authors noted that the TCR breadth and depth analyses may have underestimated total T cell responses. The study lacked the statistical power to compare responses across vaccine doses or regimens.

TCRbeta CDR3 regions were sequenced with the immunoSEQ Assay. After extraction, genomic DNA underwent amplification by bias-controlled multiplex PCR, followed by high-throughput sequencing. As for how the authors treated the data: To quantify the absolute abundance of every unique TCRbeta CDR3 region, sequences were collapsed and filtered. T cell fraction was estimated by normalizing TCRbeta template counts to usable DNA, with usable DNA measured through amplification of reference genes found in all nucleated cells. Repertoire TCRs were annotated as SARS-CoV-2-specific by exact matching of V gene, CDR3 amino acid sequence and J gene to a known reactive TCR set. The reference SARS-CoV-2 TCR set was obtained from MIRA and was filtered for enrichment in COVID-19-positive ImmuneCODE repertoires, whereby public or cross-reactive TCRs were removed. Using the MIRA antigens, annotated TCRs were further analysed by specific ORF or by position within an ORF. Depth was the summed frequency of annotated unique rearrangements, while breadth was defined as annotated unique rearrangements over total unique productive rearrangements. TCR breadth was compared between groups using two-sided Wilcoxon rank-sum tests. Drawn from immuneACCESS, this table holds only the in-frame rearrangements with V and J called that TCRdb kept. Clones are partly lost; checked studies trace under half to an unresolved V gene and leave the rest unexplained. The D gene and trimming were derived from the DNA, and the V and J assignments and clone size from that table. This sample comprises about 320,000 clones, roughly 86% of them detected only once. The ten largest clones take up 1.9% of the sample.

The treatment or condition label on this specimen signifies: over 15 received Ad26.COV2.S at low or high dose, single or two shots; 5 received placebo; per-sample allocation not given. Repertoires of vaccine and placebo recipients were sequenced from samples collected on day 63 after the first injection. Cohort 1b enrolled 25 adults aged 18-55 years at a single site in Boston, USA, between 29 July and 7 August 2020. Ad26.COV2.S was a replication-incompetent adenovirus type 26 vector that expressed a prefusion-stabilized SARS-CoV-2 spike protein derived from the original Wuhan strain. The V end loses 3 bases and the J end loses 3 bases, and a stretch of 9 bases separates them. The CDR3 has 13 amino acids, counting the end cysteine and phenylalanine. The CDR3 DNA has 39 bases and is translated from base 1. Taken from the germline V gene, the CDR1 and CDR2 loops are LGHNT and FRNRAP. With regard to this clone: The antigen it binds to is not known. Per-base quality was not reported, and no clone a single base away is much larger than it.

The chain couples TRBV12-5 to TRBJ2-7; there is no confident call for the D gene. The sequence came from a person between 18 and 60 years old who received the Ad26.COV2.S COVID-19 vaccine or a placebo. This specimen consisted of peripheral blood, obtained in a trial of Ad26.COV2.S vaccine versus placebo. The CDR3 protein: CASGLQQNYEQYF. The DNA is as follows: TGTGCTAGTGGTTTACAGCAGAACTACGAGCAGTACTTC.